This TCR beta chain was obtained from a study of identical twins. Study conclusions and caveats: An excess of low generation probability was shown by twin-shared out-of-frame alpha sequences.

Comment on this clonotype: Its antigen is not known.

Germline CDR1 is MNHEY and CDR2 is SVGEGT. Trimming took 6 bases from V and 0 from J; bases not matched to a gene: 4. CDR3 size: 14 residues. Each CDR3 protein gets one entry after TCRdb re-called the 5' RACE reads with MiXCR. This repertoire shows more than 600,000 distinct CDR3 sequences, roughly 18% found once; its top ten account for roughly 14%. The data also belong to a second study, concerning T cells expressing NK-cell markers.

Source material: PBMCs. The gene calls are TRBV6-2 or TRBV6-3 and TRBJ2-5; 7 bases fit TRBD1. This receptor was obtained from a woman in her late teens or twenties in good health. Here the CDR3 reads CASRPRGYQETQYF. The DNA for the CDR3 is TGTGCCAGCAGGCCCAGGGGGTACCAAGAGACCCAGTACTTC.